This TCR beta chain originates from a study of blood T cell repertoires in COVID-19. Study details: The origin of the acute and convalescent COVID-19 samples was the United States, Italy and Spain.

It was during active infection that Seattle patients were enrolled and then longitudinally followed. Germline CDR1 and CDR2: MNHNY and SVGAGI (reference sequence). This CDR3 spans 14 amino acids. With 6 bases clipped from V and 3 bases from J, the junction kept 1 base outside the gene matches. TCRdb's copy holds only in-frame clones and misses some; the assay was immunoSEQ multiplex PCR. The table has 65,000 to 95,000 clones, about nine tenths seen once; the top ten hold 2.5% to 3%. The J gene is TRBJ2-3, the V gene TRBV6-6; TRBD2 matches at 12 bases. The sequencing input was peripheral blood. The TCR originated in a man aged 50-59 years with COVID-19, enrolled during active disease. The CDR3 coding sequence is TGTGCCAGCAGCGGGACTAGCGGGACAGATACGCAGTATTTT. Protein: CASSGTSGTDTQYF.